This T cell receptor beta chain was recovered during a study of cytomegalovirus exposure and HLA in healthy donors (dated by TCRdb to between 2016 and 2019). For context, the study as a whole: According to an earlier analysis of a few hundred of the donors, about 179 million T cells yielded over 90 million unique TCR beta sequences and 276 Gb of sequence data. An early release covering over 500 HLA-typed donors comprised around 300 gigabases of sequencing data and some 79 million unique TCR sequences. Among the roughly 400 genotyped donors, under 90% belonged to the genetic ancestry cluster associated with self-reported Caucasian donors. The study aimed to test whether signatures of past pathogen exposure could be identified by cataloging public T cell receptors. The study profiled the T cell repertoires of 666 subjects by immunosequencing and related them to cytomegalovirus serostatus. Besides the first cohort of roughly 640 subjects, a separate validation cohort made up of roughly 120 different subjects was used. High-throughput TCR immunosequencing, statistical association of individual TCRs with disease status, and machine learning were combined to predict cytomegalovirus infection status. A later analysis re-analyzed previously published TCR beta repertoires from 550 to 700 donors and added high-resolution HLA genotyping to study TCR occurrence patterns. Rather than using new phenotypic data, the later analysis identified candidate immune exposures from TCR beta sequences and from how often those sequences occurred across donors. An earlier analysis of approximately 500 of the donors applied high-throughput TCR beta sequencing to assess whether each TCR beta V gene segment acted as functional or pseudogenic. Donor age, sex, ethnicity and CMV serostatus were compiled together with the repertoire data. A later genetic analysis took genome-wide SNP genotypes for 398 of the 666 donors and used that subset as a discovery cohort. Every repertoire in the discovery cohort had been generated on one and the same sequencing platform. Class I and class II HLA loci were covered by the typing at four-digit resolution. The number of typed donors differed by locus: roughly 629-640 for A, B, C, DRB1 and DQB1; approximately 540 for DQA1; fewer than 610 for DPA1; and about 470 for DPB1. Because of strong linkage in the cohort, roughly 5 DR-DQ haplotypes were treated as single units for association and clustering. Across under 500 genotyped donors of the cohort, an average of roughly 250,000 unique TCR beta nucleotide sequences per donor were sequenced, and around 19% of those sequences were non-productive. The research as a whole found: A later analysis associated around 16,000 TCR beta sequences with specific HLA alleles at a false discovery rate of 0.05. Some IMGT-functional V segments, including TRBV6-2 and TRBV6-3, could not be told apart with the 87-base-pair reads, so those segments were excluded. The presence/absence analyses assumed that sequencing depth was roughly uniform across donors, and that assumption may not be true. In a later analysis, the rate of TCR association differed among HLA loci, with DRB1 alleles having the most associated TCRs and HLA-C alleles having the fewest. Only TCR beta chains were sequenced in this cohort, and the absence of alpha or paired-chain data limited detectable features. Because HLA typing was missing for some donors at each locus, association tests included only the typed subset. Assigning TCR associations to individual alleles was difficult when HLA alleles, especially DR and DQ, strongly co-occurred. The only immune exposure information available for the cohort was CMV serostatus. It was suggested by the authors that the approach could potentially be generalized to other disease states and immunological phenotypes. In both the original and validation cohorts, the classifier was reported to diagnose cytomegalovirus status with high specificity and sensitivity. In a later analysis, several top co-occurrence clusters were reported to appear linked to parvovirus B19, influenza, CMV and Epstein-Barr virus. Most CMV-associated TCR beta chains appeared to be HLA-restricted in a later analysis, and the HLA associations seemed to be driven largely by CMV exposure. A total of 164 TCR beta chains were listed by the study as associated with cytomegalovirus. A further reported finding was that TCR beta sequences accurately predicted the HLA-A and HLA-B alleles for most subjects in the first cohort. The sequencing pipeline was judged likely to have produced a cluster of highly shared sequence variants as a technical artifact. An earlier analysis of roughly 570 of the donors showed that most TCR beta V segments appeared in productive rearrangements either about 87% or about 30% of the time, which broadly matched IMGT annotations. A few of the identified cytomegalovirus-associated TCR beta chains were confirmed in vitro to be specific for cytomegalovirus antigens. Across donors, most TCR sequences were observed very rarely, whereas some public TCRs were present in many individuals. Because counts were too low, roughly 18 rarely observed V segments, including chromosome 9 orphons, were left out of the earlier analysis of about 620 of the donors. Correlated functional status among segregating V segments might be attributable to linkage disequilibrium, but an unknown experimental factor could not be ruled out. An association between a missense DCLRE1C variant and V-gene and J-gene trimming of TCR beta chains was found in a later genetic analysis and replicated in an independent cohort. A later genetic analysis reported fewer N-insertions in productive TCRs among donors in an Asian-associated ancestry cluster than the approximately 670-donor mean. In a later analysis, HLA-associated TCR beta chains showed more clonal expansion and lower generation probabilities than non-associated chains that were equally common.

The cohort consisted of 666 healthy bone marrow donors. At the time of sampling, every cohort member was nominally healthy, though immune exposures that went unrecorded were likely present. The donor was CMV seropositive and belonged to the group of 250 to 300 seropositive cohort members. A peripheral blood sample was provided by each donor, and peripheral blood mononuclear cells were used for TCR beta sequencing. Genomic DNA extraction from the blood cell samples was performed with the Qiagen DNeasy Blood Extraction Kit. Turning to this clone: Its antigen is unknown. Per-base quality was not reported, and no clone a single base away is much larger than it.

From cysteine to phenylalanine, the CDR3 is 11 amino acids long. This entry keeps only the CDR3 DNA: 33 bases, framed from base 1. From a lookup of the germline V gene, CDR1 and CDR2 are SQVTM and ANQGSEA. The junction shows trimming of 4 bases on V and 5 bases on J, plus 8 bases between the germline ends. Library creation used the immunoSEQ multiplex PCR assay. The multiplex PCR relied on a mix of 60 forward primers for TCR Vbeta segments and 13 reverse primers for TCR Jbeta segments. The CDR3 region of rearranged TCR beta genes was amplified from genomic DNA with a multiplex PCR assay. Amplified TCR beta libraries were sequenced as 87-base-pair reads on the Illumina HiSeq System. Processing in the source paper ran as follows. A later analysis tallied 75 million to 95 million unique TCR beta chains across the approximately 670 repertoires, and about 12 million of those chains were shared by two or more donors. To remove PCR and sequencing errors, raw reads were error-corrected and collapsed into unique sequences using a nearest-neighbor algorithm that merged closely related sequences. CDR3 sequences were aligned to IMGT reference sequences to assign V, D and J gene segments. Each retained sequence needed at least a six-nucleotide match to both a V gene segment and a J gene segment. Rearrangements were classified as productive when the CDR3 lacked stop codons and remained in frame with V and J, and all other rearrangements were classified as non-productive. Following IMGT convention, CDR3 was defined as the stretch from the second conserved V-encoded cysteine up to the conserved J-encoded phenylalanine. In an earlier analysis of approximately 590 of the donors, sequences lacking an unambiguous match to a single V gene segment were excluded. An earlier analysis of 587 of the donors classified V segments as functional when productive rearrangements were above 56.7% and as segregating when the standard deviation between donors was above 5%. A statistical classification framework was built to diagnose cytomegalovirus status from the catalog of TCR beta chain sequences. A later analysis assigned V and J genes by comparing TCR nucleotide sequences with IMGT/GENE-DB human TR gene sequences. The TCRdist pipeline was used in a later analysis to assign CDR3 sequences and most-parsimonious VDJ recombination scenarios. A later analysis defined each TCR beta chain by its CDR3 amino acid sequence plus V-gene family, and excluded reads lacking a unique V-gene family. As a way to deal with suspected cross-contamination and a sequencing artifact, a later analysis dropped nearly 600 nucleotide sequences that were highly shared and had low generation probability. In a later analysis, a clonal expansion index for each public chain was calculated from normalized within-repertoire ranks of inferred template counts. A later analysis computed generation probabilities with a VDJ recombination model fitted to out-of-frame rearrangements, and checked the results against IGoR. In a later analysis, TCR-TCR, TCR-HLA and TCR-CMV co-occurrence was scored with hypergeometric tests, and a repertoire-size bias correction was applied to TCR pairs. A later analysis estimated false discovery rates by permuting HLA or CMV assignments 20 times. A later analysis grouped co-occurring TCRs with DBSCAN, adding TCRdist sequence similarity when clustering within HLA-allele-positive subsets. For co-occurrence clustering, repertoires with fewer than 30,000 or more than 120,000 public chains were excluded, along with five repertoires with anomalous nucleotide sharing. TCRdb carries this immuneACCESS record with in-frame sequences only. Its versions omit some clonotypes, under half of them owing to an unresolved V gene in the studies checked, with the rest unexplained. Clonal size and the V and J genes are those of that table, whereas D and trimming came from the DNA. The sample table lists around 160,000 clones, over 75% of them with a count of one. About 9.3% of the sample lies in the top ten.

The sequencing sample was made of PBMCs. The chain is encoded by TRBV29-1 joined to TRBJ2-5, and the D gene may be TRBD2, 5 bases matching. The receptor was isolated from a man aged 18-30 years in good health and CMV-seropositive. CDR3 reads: CSVGGWETQYF. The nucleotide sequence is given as TGCAGCGTTGGAGGGTGGGAGACCCAGTACTTC.